This T cell receptor (beta chain) was found in a study of OX40 agonist ivuxolimab in advanced cancers. Study overall: Enrolled patients in dose escalation had cancers that were hepatocellular carcinoma, melanoma, renal cell or head and neck cancer. Broader study findings: Normalized expansion of T-cell clones was also low for some nonresponders. The mean number of expanded clones was higher in CD8+ T cells than in CD4+.

Collection of blood occurred at baseline, at cycle 4 day 1, and at cycle 7 day 1. Germline loops: CDR1 SGHRS, CDR2 YFSETQ. J was trimmed by 5 bases and V by 0 bases; bases with no gene match: 6. This CDR3 is 15 amino acids long. This clone was detected once. Its antigen is still unknown. The table came from immunoSEQ multiplex PCR; TCRdb's copy has only in-frame clones and leaves some out. This table has 70,000 to 80,000 clones, around 91% appearing once. The chain couples TRBV5-1 to TRBJ2-7; 9 positions match TRBD2. The sequence derives from an adult with an advanced solid tumor such as melanoma, head and neck, liver or kidney cancer. The input for sequencing was CD4+ or CD8+ T cells sorted from blood, taken in a trial of the OX40 agonist ivuxolimab. For the CDR3, the DNA is TGCGCCAGCAGCTTGGCCGCGGGAGGGCCCCACGAGCAGTACTTC. Amino acid sequence: CASSLAAGGPHEQYF. Looking up the rest from reference TRBV5-1 and TRBJ2-7 gives the full variable domain: KAGVTQTPRYLIKTRGQQVTLSCSPISGHRSVSWYQQTPGQGLQFLFEYFSETQRNKGNFPGRFSGRQFSNSRSEMNVSTLELGDSALYLCASSLAAGGPHEQYFGPGTRLTVT.